This T cell receptor (beta chain) derives from a study of blood T cell repertoires in COVID-19. Study summary: PBMCs, B-cell-depleted T cells, or T cells provided the cDNA or gDNA that made up the material.

In the authors' workflow: Estimation of nucleated cell counts was performed using reference gene primer amplification. Using immunoSEQ multiplex PCR, the repertoire was profiled, and TCRdb retains in-frame clones only, with some absent. That table gives V, J and clone size, and the DNA gave D and trimming. The table has roughly 120,000 clones, less than 85% seen once. The CDR3 runs to 13 residues. Germline CDR1 is GTSNPN and CDR2 is SVGIG (reference sequence). Trimming shortened V by 5 bases and J by 8 bases, and 18 bases separated the two germline ends. The source is a young man with acute or convalescent COVID-19. The sequenced sample consisted of peripheral blood. The chain carries TRBV30 and TRBJ1-2, with D maybe TRBD1 (6 bases). CDR3 in amino acids: CAWSSTSGAGYTF. The CDR3 DNA reads as TGTGCCTGGTCCTCAACCTCAGGGGCAGGCTACACCTTC. The variable domain in full, with the rest retrieved from reference TRBV30 and TRBJ1-2, is SQTIHQWPATLVQPVGSPLSLECTVEGTSNPNLYWYRQAAGRGLQLLFYSVGIGQISSEVPQNLSASRPQDRQFILSSKKLLLSDSGFYLCAWSSTSGAGYTFGSGTRLTVV.